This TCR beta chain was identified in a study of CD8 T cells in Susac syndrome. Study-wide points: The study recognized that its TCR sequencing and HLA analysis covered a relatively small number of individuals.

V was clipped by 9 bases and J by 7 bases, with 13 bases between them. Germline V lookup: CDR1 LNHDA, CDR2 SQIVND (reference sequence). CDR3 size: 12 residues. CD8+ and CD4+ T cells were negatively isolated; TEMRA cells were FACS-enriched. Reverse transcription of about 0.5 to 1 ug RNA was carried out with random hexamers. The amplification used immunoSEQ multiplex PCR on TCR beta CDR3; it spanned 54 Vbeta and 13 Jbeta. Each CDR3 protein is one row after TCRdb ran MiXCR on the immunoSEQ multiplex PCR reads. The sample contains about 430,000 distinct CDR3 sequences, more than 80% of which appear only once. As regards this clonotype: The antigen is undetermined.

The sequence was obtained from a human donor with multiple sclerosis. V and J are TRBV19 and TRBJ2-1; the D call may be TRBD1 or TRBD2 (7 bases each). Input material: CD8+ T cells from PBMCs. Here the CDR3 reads CASAQGGNEQFF. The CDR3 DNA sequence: TGTGCCAGCGCCCAGGGGGGGAATGAGCAGTTCTTC.